The clone carrying this T cell receptor beta chain was seen repeatedly, ten times or more. Its antigen is unidentified. This sample stems from a study of neurological immune-mediated disorders. Regarding the study as a whole: Private repertoires in all groups were suggested by the finding that expanded clones across subjects shared no CDR3 amino acid sequences. The phylogenetic placement of 18 of 34 multiple sclerosis patients' repertoires in one related-CDR3 cluster constitutes a possible signature. With the multiple sclerosis repertoire cluster, none of the clinical or MRI features showed an association.

Template-switch 5'RACE cDNA synthesis added a 10-nucleotide unique molecular identifier. TCRdb itself ran the 5' RACE reads through MiXCR, one entry per CDR3 protein. The table has roughly 89,000 distinct CDR3 sequences, just over 2.5% seen once. V dropped 1 base and J dropped 7; count of bases not matched to a gene: 7. This CDR3 contains 16 residues. The V gene's germline CDR1 is LGHNA and CDR2 YSLEER. Specimen: PBMCs. The chain recombines TRBV4-3 with TRBJ2-1; TRBD2 aligns across 10 bases. The receptor's source is a woman in her 30s with multiple sclerosis. The CDR3 DNA sequence: TGCGCCAGCAGCCAAGGGAGCGGGAGGGCAACAAATGAGCAGTTCTTC. It encodes CASSQGSGRATNEQFF.